A selection of T cell receptor beta chains follows, all from one sample in a study of CD8+ T cells in alopecia areata. Assay used: immunoSEQ multiplex PCR; TCRdb lists only in-frame clones, some missing. The data show more than 150,000 clones, 50% to 75% seen once. The input for sequencing was CD4+ T cells sorted from blood, taken at week 0. These receptors all stem from a human donor with alopecia areata. Each CDR3 is given with its conserved first and last residue. Each record gives: J gene, V gene, D gene, clone size, CDR3 DNA, CDR3 protein. The D gene is left open where the match is weak. Rows give clone size only sometimes, using once, few, many, or a class for an expanded clone.

J: TRBJ2-7
V: TRBV10-3
D: NA
size: few
DNA: TGTGCCATCACGCCACAGGAAACCTACGAGCAGTACTTC
CDR3: CAITPQETYEQYF

J: TRBJ2-5
V: TRBV5-6
D: NA
size: NA
DNA: TGTGCCAGCAGCTTACGTAACGGGGAGACCCAGTACTTC
CDR3: CASSLRNGETQYF

J: TRBJ2-5
V: TRBV7-2
D: NA
size: NA
DNA: TGTGCCAGCAGCTTAGCGTCGAGGGGTACGGAGACCCAGTACTTC
CDR3: CASSLASRGTETQYF

J: TRBJ1-5
V: TRBV30
D: TRBD1
size: NA
DNA: TGTGCCTGGAGTGAGGGACAGAGAGCTCAGCCCCAGCATTTT
CDR3: CAWSEGQRAQPQHF

J: TRBJ1-2
V: TRBV29-1
D: NA
size: NA
DNA: TGCAGCGTACAGGGAGTAGATGGCTACACCTTC
CDR3: CSVQGVDGYTF

J: TRBJ2-5
V: TRBV30
D: TRBD1
size: NA
DNA: TGTGCCTGGGCACGGGACAGTCAAGAGACCCAGTACTTC
CDR3: CAWARDSQETQYF

J: TRBJ1-6
V: TRBV18
D: NA
size: NA
DNA: TGTGCCAGCTCACCGCTCGGTTGGGGGAAGGATTCACCCCTCCACTTT
CDR3: CASSPLGWGKDSPLHF

J: TRBJ1-1
V: TRBV4-1
D: NA
size: NA
DNA: TGCGCCAGCAGCCGTTTGGGGGACAATCGAGCTGAAGCTTTCTTT
CDR3: CASSRLGDNRAEAFF

J: TRBJ1-3
V: TRBV2
D: TRBD1
size: NA
DNA: TGTGCCAGCAGGGATAAAACGGGACAGGGGGACGGAAACACCATATATTTT
CDR3: CASRDKTGQGDGNTIYF

J: TRBJ2-2
V: TRBV27
D: TRBD1
size: NA
DNA: TGTGCCACCAACCTAAATTCCGACAGGGAGAACACCGGGGAGCTGTTTTTT
CDR3: CATNLNSDRENTGELFF

J: TRBJ1-1
V: TRBV30
D: NA
size: NA
DNA: TGTGCCTGGAGTAGCTGGGCAACGGGCACTGAAGCTTTCTTT
CDR3: CAWSSWATGTEAFF

J: TRBJ1-1
V: TRBV30
D: NA
size: NA
DNA: TGTGCCTGGAGCAGACAGGAGAACACTGAAGCTTTCTTT
CDR3: CAWSRQENTEAFF

J: TRBJ2-7
V: TRBV11-2
D: NA
size: NA
DNA: TGTGCCAGCAGCCCCCGCGGAGGCCCCACCTACGAGCAGTACTTC
CDR3: CASSPRGGPTYEQYF

J: TRBJ2-7
V: TRBV7-9
D: TRBD2
size: NA
DNA: TGTGCCAGCAGCTTAGCGCGGAAGCCGGGACTAGCGCCCATCTACGAGCAGTACTTC
CDR3: CASSLARKPGLAPIYEQYF

J: TRBJ1-5
V: TRBV30
D: NA
size: NA
DNA: TGTGCCTGGAGTCCAATGTCAGGGGCACAGCCCCAGCATTTT
CDR3: CAWSPMSGAQPQHF

J: TRBJ2-3
V: TRBV5-1
D: NA
size: once
DNA: TGCGCCAGCAGCTACCGACAGACAGATACGCAGTATTTT
CDR3: CASSYRQTDTQYF

J: TRBJ1-5
V: TRBV29-1
D: NA
size: NA
DNA: TGCAGCGTGGGGGACCCCAATCAGCCCCAGCATTTT
CDR3: CSVGDPNQPQHF

J: TRBJ1-2
V: TRBV7-9
D: NA
size: NA
DNA: TGTGCCAGCAGCTTAGGCCGGGCAGATAACTATGGCTACACCTTC
CDR3: CASSLGRADNYGYTF

J: TRBJ2-7
V: TRBV4-2
D: NA
size: few
DNA: TGTGCCAGCAGCCAAGATGCCGGTGGCACCAATTACGAGCAGTACTTC
CDR3: CASSQDAGGTNYEQYF

J: TRBJ1-2
V: TRBV29-1
D: NA
size: few
DNA: TGCAGCGTGTTACAGGGAACCTATGGCTACACCTTC
CDR3: CSVLQGTYGYTF

J: TRBJ2-7
V: TRBV7-6
D: TRBD1
size: NA
DNA: TGTGCCAGCAGCTTCGACAGGGACGAGCAGTACTTC
CDR3: CASSFDRDEQYF

J: TRBJ1-1
V: TRBV25-1
D: TRBD1
size: NA
DNA: TGTGCCAGCAGTGAAACAGGGGCGATGACTGAAGCTTTCTTT
CDR3: CASSETGAMTEAFF

J: TRBJ1-5
V: TRBV7-9
D: TRBD1
size: NA
DNA: TGTGCCAGCAGACAAACGGGACAGGAAAATCAGCCCCAGCATTTT
CDR3: CASRQTGQENQPQHF

J: TRBJ1-5
V: TRBV2
D: NA
size: many
DNA: TGTGCCAGCAGTGATAGGAATCAGCCCCAGCATTTT
CDR3: CASSDRNQPQHF

J: TRBJ1-1
V: TRBV4-3
D: TRBD1
size: once
DNA: TGCGCCAGCAGCCCAGGGGGGAGGACTATGAACACTGAAGCTTTCTTT
CDR3: CASSPGGRTMNTEAFF

J: TRBJ2-5
V: TRBV4-2
D: NA
size: NA
DNA: TGTGCCAGCAGCCAAGGGGGGAGTGCGGAGACCCAGTACTTC
CDR3: CASSQGGSAETQYF

J: TRBJ1-4
V: TRBV30
D: NA
size: NA
DNA: TGTGCCTGGAACCCCGGAATGGGGGAAAAACTGTTTTTT
CDR3: CAWNPGMGEKLFF

J: TRBJ1-5
V: TRBV5-6
D: NA
size: once
DNA: TGTGCCAGCAGCTTTGGGGTATACAATCAGCCCCAGCATTTT
CDR3: CASSFGVYNQPQHF

J: TRBJ2-3
V: TRBV6-5
D: NA
size: once
DNA: TGTGCCAGCAGTCAGTGGGAGGGGGTAGATACGCAGTATTTT
CDR3: CASSQWEGVDTQYF

J: TRBJ2-7
V: TRBV29-1
D: NA
size: few
DNA: TGCAGCGTTGAAGACCCTTGGGGTTCCTACGAGCAGTACTTC
CDR3: CSVEDPWGSYEQYF

J: TRBJ1-1
V: TRBV18
D: NA
size: NA
DNA: TGTGCCAGCTCACGTGAACAGCGGTCGGACACTGAAGCTTTCTTT
CDR3: CASSREQRSDTEAFF

J: TRBJ2-2
V: TRBV5-1
D: NA
size: few
DNA: TGCGCCAGCAGTGAAGAGGCCGGGGAGCTGTTTTTT
CDR3: CASSEEAGELFF

J: TRBJ2-7
V: TRBV14
D: NA
size: NA
DNA: TGTGCCAGCAGTCGGGCAGGCAGCTACGAGCAGTACTTC
CDR3: CASSRAGSYEQYF

J: TRBJ2-3
V: TRBV4-1
D: TRBD1
size: NA
DNA: TGCGCCAGCTCCTCGTCCAGGGGGCAGGGAGATACGCAGTATTTT
CDR3: CASSSSRGQGDTQYF

J: TRBJ2-2
V: TRBV7-2
D: NA
size: NA
DNA: TGTGCCAGCAGTCGCCTCGGGAGGACAGGCCCGAGGGAGCTGTTTTTT
CDR3: CASSRLGRTGPRELFF

J: TRBJ1-6
V: TRBV30
D: NA
size: NA
DNA: TGTGCCTGGAGTGTTCAGAATAATTCACCCCTCCACTTT
CDR3: CAWSVQNNSPLHF

J: TRBJ1-1
V: TRBV29-1
D: NA
size: NA
DNA: TGCAGCGTTGAAGGGGTCCTGGTCACTGAAGCTTTCTTT
CDR3: CSVEGVLVTEAFF

J: TRBJ2-5
V: TRBV11-3
D: TRBD2
size: NA
DNA: TGTGCCAGCAGCTTAGAACCTAGCGGAGAGACCCAGTACTTC
CDR3: CASSLEPSGETQYF

J: TRBJ2-5
V: TRBV10-3
D: TRBD1
size: NA
DNA: TGTGCCACTAAGGGGGCGGATCAAGAGACCCAGTACTTC
CDR3: CATKGADQETQYF

J: TRBJ2-4
V: TRBV29-1
D: NA
size: few
DNA: TGCAGCGTTGAGGCTCTGGAGGGGCAGCCCGCCAAAAACATTCAGTACTTC
CDR3: CSVEALEGQPAKNIQYF

J: TRBJ1-6
V: TRBV6-5
D: NA
size: NA
DNA: TGTGCCAGCAAAAAAGACGCCTATAATTCACCCCTCCACTTT
CDR3: CASKKDAYNSPLHF

J: TRBJ2-1
V: TRBV5-1
D: TRBD2
size: NA
DNA: TGCGCCAGCAGCCGTAGCGGGAGCTCCTACAATGAGCAGTTCTTC
CDR3: CASSRSGSSYNEQFF

J: TRBJ2-1
V: TRBV25-1
D: TRBD2
size: NA
DNA: TGTGCCAGCAGACTAGCGGGGGGTCCCTACAATGAGCAGTTCTTC
CDR3: CASRLAGGPYNEQFF

J: TRBJ1-1
V: TRBV5-6
D: NA
size: few
DNA: TGTGCCAGCAGCTTTAGAGGGAATACTGAAGCTTTCTTT
CDR3: CASSFRGNTEAFF

J: TRBJ2-7
V: TRBV5-1
D: NA
size: few
DNA: TGCGCCAGCAGACCCGCTCATGGGGGGTCAACCTACGAGCAGTACTTC
CDR3: CASRPAHGGSTYEQYF

J: TRBJ1-5
V: TRBV2
D: NA
size: NA
DNA: TGTGCCAGCAGTGAAGCGTTGGGGAAAGGGGCGGGTCAGCCCCAGCATTTT
CDR3: CASSEALGKGAGQPQHF

J: TRBJ1-1
V: TRBV23-1
D: TRBD1
size: NA
DNA: TGCGCCAGCAGGCAGACCCGGGACAGGGTGCTATTCTTT
CDR3: CASRQTRDRVLFF

J: TRBJ2-7
V: TRBV7-9
D: TRBD1
size: NA
DNA: TGTGCCAGCAGGCGGGACAGGGGATTCTCCTACGAGCAGTACTTC
CDR3: CASRRDRGFSYEQYF

J: TRBJ1-6
V: TRBV30
D: NA
size: NA
DNA: TGTGCCTGGCACCCAGGTTATAATTCACCCCTCCACTTT
CDR3: CAWHPGYNSPLHF

J: TRBJ2-7
V: TRBV5-6
D: NA
size: NA
DNA: TGTGCCAGCAGCTTGGCGCTGGGAAGGGGTGTATACGAGCAGTACTTC
CDR3: CASSLALGRGVYEQYF

J: TRBJ1-2
V: TRBV9
D: NA
size: NA
DNA: TGTGCCAGCAGCGTAAGGGAGAACTATGGCTACACCTTC
CDR3: CASSVRENYGYTF

J: TRBJ2-2
V: TRBV29-1
D: NA
size: NA
DNA: TGCAGCGTGGGCGGACCGAACACCGGGGAGCTGTTTTTT
CDR3: CSVGGPNTGELFF

J: TRBJ1-2
V: TRBV5-6
D: NA
size: NA
DNA: TGTGCCAGCAGCTCGGGCAGACCAGCCATTGGCTACACCTTC
CDR3: CASSSGRPAIGYTF

J: TRBJ2-3
V: TRBV4-1
D: NA
size: few
DNA: TGCGCCAGCAGCCAAGGGCTAGGGGCAGATACGCAGTATTTT
CDR3: CASSQGLGADTQYF

J: TRBJ2-7
V: TRBV10-2
D: NA
size: NA
DNA: TGCGCCAGCAGTGAGCTTGGGGTAGGCACACCGGACTCCTACGAGCAGTACTTC
CDR3: CASSELGVGTPDSYEQYF